A few counts support the clone carrying this T cell receptor beta chain. Its target is not known. The data were taken from a study of cytotoxic CD8 clonotypes in ibrutinib-treated CLL. Study-wide results and limits: Public clonotypes (which were uncommon) either contracted or remained stable on treatment.

The V and J ends lost 6 bases and 5 bases, in that order; junction bases with no gene match: 8. The germline gives CDR1 SNHLY, CDR2 FYNNEI. The CDR3 is 15 residues long. Sequencing was performed with immunoSEQ multiplex PCR; in TCRdb, only in-frame clones are kept and a portion is missing. The sample consists of about 68,000 clones, more than 60% of them appearing once. The specimen comprised PBMCs, sampled after 12 months of ibrutinib treatment. This chain links TRBV2 with TRBJ2-1; 9 bases match TRBD1. The clonotype was recovered from a human donor with chronic lymphocytic leukemia. Here the CDR3 reads CASRIDRGDNNEQFF. DNA for the CDR3: TGTGCCAGCAGGATAGACAGGGGGGACAACAATGAGCAGTTCTTC.